This TCR beta chain was recovered during a study of breast tumors, draining lymph nodes, adjacent tissues. General observations from the study: That most tumor T cells come from lymph nodes remained unproven. The data were judged consistent with most tumor T cells coming from lymph node and expanding in tumor.

MiXCR was run by TCRdb on the multiplex PCR reads, yielding one entry per CDR3 protein. Of about 94,000 distinct CDR3 sequences listed, 25% to 35% are singletons. Per germline, CDR1 DFQATT and CDR2 SNEGSKA (reference sequence). This CDR3 is built from 14 residues. Trimming removed 4 bases from V and 4 bases from J, with 13 bases in between. Comments on this clonotype: Its antigen is as yet unknown.

Samples came from axillary lymph nodes draining the breast cancer. The source material was axillary lymph node tissue. The clonotype was recovered from a female donor with breast cancer. Some clones in this sample may be carry-over from other donors' samples. V is TRBV20-1 and J is TRBJ2-2; D is undetermined. As DNA, the CDR3 is TGCAGTGCTACTAGGGCTGGGCCCACCGGGGAGCTGTTTTTT. Amino acids: CSATRAGPTGELFF.